The clone carrying this T cell receptor beta chain was observed many times. Its target is not known. These data belong to a study of CD8 T cells in ankylosing spondylitis. Study-wide points: Within peripheral blood, clones linked to disease were CD8+ and relatively rare.

This CDR3 region has 14 residues. CDR1 and CDR2 from the germline V gene are SGDLS and YYNGEE. The V and J ends lost 1 base and 9 bases, in that order; junction bases with no gene match: 2. TCRdb re-derived calls from the 5' RACE reads in MiXCR, one entry per CDR3 protein. The top ten hold more than 20% of the sample, which has 7,500 or so distinct CDR3 sequences, roughly 8% seen once. Sequences were obtained from blood, either unsorted or a sorted T cell fraction (not recorded which). The TCR was taken from a male donor with ankylosing spondylitis or in good health (not recorded which). The rearrangement uses TRBV9 and TRBJ1-6; 9 bases line up with TRBD1. CDR3 region: CASSVTGGGSPLHF. As DNA, the CDR3 is TGTGCCAGCAGCGTAACAGGGGGCGGTTCACCCCTCCACTTT.